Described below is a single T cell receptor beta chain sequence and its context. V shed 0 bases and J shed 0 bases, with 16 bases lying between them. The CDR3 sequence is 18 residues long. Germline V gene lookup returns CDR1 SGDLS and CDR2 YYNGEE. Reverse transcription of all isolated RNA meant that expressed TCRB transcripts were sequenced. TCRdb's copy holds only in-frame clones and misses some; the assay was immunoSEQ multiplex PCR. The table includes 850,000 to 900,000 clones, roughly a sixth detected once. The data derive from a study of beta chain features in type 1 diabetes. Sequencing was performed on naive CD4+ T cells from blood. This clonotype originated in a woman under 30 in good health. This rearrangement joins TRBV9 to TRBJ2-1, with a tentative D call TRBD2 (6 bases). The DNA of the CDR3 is TGTGCCAGCAGCGTAGTTGGAGGGCTAGCGAGCTCCTACAATGAGCAGTTCTTC. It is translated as CASSVVGGLASSYNEQFF.